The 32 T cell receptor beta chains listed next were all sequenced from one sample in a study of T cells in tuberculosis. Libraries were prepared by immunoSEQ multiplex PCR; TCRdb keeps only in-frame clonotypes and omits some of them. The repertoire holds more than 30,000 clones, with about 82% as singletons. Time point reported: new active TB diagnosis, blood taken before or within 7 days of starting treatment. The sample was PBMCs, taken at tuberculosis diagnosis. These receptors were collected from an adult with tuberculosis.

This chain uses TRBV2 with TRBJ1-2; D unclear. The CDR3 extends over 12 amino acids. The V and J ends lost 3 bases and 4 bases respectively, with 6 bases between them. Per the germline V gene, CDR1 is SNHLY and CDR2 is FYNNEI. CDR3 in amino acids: CASSESGYGYTF. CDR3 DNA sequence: TGTGCCAGCAGTGAGTCCGGCTATGGCTACACCTTC.

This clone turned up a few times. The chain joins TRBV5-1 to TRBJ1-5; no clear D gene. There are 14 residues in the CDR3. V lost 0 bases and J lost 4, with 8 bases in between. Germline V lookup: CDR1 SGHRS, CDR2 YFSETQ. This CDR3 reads CASSLDGENQPQHF. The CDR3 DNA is TGCGCCAGCAGCTTGGATGGGGAGAATCAGCCCCAGCATTTT.

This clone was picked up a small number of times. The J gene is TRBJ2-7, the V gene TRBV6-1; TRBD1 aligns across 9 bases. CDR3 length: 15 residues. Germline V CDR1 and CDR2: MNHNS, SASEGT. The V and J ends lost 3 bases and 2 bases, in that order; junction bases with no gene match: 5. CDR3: CASSDLGTGPYEQYF. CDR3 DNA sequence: TGTGCCAGCAGTGACCTCGGGACAGGGCCCTACGAGCAGTACTTC.

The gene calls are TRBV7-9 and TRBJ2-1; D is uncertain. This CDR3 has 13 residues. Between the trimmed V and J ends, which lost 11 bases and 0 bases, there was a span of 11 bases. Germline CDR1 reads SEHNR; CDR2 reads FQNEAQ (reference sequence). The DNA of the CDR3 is TGTGCCGCTGAGGTGAGCTCCTACAATGAGCAGTTCTTC. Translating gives CAAEVSSYNEQFF.

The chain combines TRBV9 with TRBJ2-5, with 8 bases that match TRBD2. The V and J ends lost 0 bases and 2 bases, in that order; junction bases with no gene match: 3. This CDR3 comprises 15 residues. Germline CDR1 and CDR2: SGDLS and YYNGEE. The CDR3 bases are TGTGCCAGCAGCGTAGATTCGGGGGGGCAAGAGACCCAGTACTTC. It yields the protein CASSVDSGGQETQYF.

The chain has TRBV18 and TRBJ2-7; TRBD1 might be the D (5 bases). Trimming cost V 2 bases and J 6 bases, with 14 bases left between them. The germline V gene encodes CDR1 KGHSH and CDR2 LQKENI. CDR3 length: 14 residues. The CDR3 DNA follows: TGTGCCAGCTCACCAACCCAGGCAAGGGGCGAGCAGTACTTC. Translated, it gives CASSPTQARGEQYF.

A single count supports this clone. CDR3 sequence (DNA): TGTGCCTGGATTCGGAGGGGGGGGAACACTGAAGCTTTCTTT. Its protein is CAWIRRGGNTEAFF. The chain employs TRBV30 and TRBJ1-1; maybe TRBD1 (6 bases). The CDR3 has 14 amino acids. The ends were cut back, 4 bases at V and 1 base at J, with 13 bases in the middle. The germline CDR1 and CDR2 sequences are GTSNPN and SVGIG (reference sequence).

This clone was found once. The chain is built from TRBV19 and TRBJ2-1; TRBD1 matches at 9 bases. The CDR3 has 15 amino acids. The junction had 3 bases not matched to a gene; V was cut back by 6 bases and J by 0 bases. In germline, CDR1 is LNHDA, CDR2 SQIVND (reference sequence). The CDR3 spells CASSKTGGSYNEQFF. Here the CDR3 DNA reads TGTGCCAGTAGCAAGACAGGGGGCTCCTACAATGAGCAGTTCTTC.

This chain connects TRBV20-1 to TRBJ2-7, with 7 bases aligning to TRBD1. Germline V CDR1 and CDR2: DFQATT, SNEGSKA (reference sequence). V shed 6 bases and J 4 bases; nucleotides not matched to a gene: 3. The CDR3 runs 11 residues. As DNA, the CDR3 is TGCAGTGCGCGACAGGGTTACGAGCAGTACTTC. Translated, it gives CSARQGYEQYF.

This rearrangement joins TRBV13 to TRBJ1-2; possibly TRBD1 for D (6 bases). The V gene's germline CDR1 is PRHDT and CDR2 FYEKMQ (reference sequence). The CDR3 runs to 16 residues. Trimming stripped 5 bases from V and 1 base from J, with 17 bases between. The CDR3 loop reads CASSREGQGLNYGYTF. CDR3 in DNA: TGTGCCAGCAGCCGAGAAGGCCAGGGGCTTAACTATGGCTACACCTTC. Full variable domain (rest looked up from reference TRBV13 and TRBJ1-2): AAGVIQSPRHLIKEKRETATLKCYPIPRHDTVYWYQQGPGQDPQFLISFYEKMQSDKGSIPDRFSAQQFSDYHSELNMSSLELGDSALYFCASSREGQGLNYGYTFGSGTRLTVV.

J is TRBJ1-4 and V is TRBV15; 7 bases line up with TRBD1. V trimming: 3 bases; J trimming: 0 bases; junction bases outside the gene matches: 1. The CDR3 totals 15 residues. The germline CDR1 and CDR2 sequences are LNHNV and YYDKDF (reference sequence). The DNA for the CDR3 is TGTGCCACCAGCAGGGGGACAGCAACTAATGAAAAACTGTTTTTT. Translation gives CATSRGTATNEKLFF.

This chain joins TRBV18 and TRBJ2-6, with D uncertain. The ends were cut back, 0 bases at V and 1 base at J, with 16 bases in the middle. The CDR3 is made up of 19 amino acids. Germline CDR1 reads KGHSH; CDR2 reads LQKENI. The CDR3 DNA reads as TGTGCCAGCTCACCACCGTCCCTAAAGCCCGGGTCTGGGGCCAACGTCCTGACTTTC. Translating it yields CASSPPSLKPGSGANVLTF.

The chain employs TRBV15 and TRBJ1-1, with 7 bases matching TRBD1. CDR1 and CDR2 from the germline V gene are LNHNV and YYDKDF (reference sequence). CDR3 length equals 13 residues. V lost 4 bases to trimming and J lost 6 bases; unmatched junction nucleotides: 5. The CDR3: CATSTDREAEAFF. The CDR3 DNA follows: TGTGCCACCAGCACCGACAGGGAGGCTGAAGCTTTCTTT.

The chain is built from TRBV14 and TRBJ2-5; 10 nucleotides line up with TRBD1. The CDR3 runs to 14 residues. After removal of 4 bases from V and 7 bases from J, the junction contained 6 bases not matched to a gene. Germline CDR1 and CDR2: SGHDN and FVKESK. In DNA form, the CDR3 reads TGTGCCAGCAGCCCCTGGACAGGGGGGGGGACCCAGTACTTC. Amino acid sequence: CASSPWTGGGTQYF. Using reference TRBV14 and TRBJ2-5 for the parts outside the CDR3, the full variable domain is EAGVTQFPSHSVIEKGQTVTLRCDPISGHDNLYWYRRVMGKEIKFLLHFVKESKQDESGMPNNRFLAERTGGTYSTLKVQPAELEDSGVYFCASSPWTGGGTQYFGPGTRLLVL.

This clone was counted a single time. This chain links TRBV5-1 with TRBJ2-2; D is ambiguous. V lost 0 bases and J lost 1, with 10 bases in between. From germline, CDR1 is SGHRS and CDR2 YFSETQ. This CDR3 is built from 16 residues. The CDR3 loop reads CASSLAFLMNTGELFF. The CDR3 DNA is TGCGCCAGCAGCTTGGCCTTTCTTATGAACACCGGGGAGCTGTTTTTT. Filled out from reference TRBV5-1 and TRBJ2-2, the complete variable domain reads KAGVTQTPRYLIKTRGQQVTLSCSPISGHRSVSWYQQTPGQGLQFLFEYFSETQRNKGNFPGRFSGRQFSNSRSEMNVSTLELGDSALYLCASSLAFLMNTGELFFGEGSRLTVL.

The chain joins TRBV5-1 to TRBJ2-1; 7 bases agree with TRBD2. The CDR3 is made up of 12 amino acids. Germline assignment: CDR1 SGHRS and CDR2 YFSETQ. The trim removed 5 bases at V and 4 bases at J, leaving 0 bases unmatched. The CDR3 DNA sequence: TGCGCCAGCAGACTAGCGTACAATGAGCAGTTCTTC. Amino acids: CASRLAYNEQFF.

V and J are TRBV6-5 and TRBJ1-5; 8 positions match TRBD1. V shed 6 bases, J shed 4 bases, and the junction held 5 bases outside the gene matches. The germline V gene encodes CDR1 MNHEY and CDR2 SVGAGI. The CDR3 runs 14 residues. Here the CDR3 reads CASSLRTGNQPQHF. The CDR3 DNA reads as TGTGCCAGCAGCCTCAGGACAGGGAATCAGCCCCAGCATTTT.

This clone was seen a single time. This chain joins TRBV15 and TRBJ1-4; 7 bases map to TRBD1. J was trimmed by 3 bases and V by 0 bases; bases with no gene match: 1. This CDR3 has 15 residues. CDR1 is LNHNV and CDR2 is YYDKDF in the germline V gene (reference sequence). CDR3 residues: CATSREGTANEKLFF. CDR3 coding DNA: TGTGCCACCAGCAGAGAAGGGACAGCTAATGAAAAACTGTTTTTT.

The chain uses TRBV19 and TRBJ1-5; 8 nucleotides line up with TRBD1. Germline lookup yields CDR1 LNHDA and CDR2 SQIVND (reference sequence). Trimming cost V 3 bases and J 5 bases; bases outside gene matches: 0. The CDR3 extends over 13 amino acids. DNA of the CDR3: TGTGCCAGTAGTATGGACAGGGATCAGCCCCAGCATTTT. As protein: CASSMDRDQPQHF. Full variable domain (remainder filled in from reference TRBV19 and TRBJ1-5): DGGITQSPKYLFRKEGQNVTLSCEQNLNHDAMYWYRQDPGQGLRLIYYSQIVNDFQKGDIAEGYSVSREKKESFPLTVTSAQKNPTAFYLCASSMDRDQPQHFGDGTRLSIL.

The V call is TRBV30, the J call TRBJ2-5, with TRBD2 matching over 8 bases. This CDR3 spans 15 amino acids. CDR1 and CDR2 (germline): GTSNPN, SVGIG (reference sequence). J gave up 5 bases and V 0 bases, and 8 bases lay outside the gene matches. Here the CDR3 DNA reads TGTGCCTGGAGTGTGTTCGGGGGGGGAAGGGAGACCCAGTACTTC. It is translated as CAWSVFGGGRETQYF.

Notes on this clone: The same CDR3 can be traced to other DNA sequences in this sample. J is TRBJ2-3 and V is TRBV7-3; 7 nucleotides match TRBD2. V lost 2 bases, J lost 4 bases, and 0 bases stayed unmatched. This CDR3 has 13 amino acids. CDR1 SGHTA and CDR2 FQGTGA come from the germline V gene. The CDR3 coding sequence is TGTGCCAGCAGCTTAGGACTAGCAGATACGCAGTATTTT. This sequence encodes CASSLGLADTQYF.

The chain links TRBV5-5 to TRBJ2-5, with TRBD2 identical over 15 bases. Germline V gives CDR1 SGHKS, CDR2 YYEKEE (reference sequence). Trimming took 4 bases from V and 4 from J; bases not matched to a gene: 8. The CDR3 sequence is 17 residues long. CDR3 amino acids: CASSPGLAGGRGETQYF. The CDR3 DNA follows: TGTGCCAGCAGCCCCGGACTAGCGGGAGGGAGGGGAGAGACCCAGTACTTC. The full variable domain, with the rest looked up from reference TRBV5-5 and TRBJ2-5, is DAGVTQSPTHLIKTRGQQVTLRCSPISGHKSVSWYQQVLGQGPQFIFQYYEKEERGRGNFPDRFSARQFPNYSSELNVNALLLGDSALYLCASSPGLAGGRGETQYFGPGTRLLVL.

In DNA form, the CDR3 reads TGTGCCAGCAGCTTGACTAGCGGGAGCTACGAGCAGTACTTC. It yields the protein CASSLTSGSYEQYF. The chain couples TRBV5-4 to TRBJ2-7; 11 positions agree with TRBD2. With 1 base clipped from V and 3 bases from J, the junction kept 0 bases outside the gene matches. The germline gives CDR1 SGHNT, CDR2 YYREEE (reference sequence). The CDR3 runs to 14 residues.

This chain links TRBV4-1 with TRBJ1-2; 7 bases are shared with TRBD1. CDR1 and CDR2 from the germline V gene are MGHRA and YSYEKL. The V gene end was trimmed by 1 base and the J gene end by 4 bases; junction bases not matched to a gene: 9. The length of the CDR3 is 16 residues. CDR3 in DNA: TGCGCCAGCAGCCAAGCCGCTAGACAGGGTCCCTATGGCTACACCTTC. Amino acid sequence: CASSQAARQGPYGYTF.

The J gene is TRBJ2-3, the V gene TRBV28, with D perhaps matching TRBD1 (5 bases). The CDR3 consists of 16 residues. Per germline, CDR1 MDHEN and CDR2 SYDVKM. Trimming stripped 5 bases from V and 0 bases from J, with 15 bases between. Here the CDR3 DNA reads TGTGCCAGCAGTCTGCAGGGCCCCGCTAGCACAGATACGCAGTATTTT. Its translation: CASSLQGPASTDTQYF.

This CDR3 reads CASSGRTGPPEQYF. The CDR3 nucleotides read TGTGCCAGCAGTGGGAGGACAGGGCCTCCGGAGCAGTACTTC. V gene TRBV6-1 combines with J gene TRBJ2-7, with 8 nucleotides matching TRBD1. This CDR3 contains 14 residues. The junction had 9 bases not matched to a gene; V was cut back by 4 bases and J by 7 bases. Germline V lookup: CDR1 MNHNS, CDR2 SASEGT.

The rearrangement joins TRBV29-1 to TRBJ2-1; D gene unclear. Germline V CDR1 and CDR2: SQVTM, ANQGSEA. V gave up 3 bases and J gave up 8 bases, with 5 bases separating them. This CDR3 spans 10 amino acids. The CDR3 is CSVEYYEQFF. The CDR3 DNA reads TGCAGCGTTGAGTATTATGAGCAGTTCTTC.

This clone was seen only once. The CDR3: CASSLTGSYGYTF. The DNA for the CDR3 is TGCGCCAGCAGCCTGACAGGGTCCTATGGCTACACCTTC. The chain combines TRBV5-1 with TRBJ1-2; 7 bases map to TRBD1. CDR1 SGHRS and CDR2 YFSETQ come from the germline V gene. The CDR3 contains 13 residues. J lost 4 bases, V lost 4 bases, and 4 bases had no gene match.

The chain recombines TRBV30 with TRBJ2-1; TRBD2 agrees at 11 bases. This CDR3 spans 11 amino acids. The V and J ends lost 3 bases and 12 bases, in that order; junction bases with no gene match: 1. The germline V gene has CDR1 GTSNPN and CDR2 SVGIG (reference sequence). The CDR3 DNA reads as TGTGCCTGGAGGCTAGCGGGAGGGCAGTTCTTC. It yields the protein CAWRLAGGQFF.

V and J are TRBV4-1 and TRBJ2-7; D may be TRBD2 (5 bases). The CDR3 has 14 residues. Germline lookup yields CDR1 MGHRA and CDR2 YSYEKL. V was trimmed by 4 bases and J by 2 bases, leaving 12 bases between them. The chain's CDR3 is CASSLKAVPYEQYF. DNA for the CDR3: TGCGCCAGCAGCCTCAAAGCGGTTCCCTACGAGCAGTACTTC.

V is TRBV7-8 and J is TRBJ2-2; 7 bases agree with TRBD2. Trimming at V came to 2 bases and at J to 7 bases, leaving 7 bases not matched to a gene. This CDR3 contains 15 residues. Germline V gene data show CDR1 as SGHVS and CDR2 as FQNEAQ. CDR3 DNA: TGTGCCAGCAGCTTATTTGCGGGGGTTGGCGGGGAGCTGTTTTTT. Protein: CASSLFAGVGGELFF. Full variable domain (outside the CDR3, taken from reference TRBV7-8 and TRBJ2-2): GAGVSQSPRYKVAKRGQDVALRCDPISGHVSLFWYQQALGQGPEFLTYFQNEAQLDKSGLPSDRFFAERPEGSVSTLKIQRTQQEDSAVYLCASSLFAGVGGELFFGEGSRLTVL.

The DNA for the CDR3 is TGTGCCAGCAGCCACATAGCGGGTGGATACAATGAGCAGTTCTTC. The encoded protein is CASSHIAGGYNEQFF. The V and J genes are TRBV7-3 and TRBJ2-1; 7 bases align to TRBD2. Germline V gene lookup returns CDR1 SGHTA and CDR2 FQGTGA. The CDR3 runs 15 residues. Trimming removed 5 bases from V and 4 bases from J; junction bases left unmatched: 8.